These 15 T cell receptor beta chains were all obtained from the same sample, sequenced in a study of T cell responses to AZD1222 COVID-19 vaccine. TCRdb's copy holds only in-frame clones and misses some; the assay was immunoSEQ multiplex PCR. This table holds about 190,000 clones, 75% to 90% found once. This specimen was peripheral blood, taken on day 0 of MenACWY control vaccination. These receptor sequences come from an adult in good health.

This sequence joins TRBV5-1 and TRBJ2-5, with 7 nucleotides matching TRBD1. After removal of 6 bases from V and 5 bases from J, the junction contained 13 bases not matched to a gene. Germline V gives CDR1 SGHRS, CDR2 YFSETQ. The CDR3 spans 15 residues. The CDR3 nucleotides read TGCGCCAGCACACGAAACGAGGGGGCCGGGGAGACCCAGTACTTC. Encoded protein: CASTRNEGAGETQYF.

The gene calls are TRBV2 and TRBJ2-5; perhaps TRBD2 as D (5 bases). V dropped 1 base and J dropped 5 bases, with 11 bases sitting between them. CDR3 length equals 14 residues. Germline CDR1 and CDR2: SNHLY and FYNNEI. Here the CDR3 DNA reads TGTGCCAGCAGTGAAGGTAGCGCCCCGGAGACCCAGTACTTC. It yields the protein CASSEGSAPETQYF. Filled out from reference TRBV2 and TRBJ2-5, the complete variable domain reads EPEVTQTPSHQVTQMGQEVILRCVPISNHLYFYWYRQILGQKVEFLVSFYNNEISEKSEIFDDQFSVERPDGSNFTLKIRSTKLEDSAMYFCASSEGSAPETQYFGPGTRLLVL.

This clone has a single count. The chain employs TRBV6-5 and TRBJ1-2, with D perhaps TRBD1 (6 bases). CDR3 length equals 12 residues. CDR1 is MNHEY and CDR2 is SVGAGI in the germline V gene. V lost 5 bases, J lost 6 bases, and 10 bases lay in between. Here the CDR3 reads CASSRGINGYTF. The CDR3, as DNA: TGTGCCAGCAGTAGGGGGATTAATGGCTACACCTTC.

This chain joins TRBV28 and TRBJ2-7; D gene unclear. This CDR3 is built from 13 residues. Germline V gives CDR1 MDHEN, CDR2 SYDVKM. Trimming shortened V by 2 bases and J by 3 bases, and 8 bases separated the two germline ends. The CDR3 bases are TGTGCCAGCAGTTTAGATGGGATCTACGAGCAGTACTTC. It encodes CASSLDGIYEQYF.

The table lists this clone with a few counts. DNA of the CDR3: TGTGCCAGCAGAAGAACCCGGGGGGGATTCAACTATGGCTACACCTTC. As protein: CASRRTRGGFNYGYTF. V usage is TRBV28 and J usage is TRBJ1-2; maybe TRBD1 (5 bases). The CDR3 contains 16 residues. The V gene lost 6 bases and the J gene lost 2 bases, with 19 bases spanning the gap. Germline assignment: CDR1 MDHEN and CDR2 SYDVKM.

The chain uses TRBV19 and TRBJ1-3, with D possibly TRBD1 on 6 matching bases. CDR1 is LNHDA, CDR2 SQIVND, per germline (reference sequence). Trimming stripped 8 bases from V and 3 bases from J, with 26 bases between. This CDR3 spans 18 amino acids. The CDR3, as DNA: TGTGCCAGTTCACCCCGGGGACAACGGGCGCGGGATGGAAACACCATATATTTT. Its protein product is CASSPRGQRARDGNTIYF.

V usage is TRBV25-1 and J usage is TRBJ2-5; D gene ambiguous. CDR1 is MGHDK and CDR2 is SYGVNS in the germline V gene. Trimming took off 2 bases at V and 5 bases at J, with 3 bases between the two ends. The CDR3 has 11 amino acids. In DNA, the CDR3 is TGTGCCAGCAGTGAAAGTGAGACCCAGTACTTC. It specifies CASSESETQYF.

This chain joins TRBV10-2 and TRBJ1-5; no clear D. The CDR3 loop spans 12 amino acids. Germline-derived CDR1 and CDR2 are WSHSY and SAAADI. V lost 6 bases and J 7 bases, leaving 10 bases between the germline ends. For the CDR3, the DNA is TGCGCCAGCAGGTCGTCTGGACAGCCCCAGCATTTT. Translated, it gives CASRSSGQPQHF.

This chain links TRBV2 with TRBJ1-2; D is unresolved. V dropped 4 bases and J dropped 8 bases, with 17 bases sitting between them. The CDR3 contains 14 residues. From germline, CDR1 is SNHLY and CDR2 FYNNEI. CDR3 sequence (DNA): TGTGCCAGCAGTGGGGCAATACCAACGGGGGGCTACACCTTC. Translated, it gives CASSGAIPTGGYTF.

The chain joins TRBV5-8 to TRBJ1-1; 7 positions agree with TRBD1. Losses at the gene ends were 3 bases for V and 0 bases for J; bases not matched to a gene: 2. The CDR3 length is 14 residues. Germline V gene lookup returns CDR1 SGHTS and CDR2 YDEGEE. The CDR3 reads CASSSQGMNTEAFF. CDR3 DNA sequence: TGTGCCAGCAGCTCACAGGGGATGAACACTGAAGCTTTCTTT.

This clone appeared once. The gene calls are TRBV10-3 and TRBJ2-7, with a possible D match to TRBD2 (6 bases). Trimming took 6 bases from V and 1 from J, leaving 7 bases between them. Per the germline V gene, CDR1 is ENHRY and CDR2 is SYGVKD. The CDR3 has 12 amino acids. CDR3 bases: TGTGCCATCAGGGGGAGGTCCTACGAGCAGTACTTC. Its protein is CAIRGRSYEQYF.

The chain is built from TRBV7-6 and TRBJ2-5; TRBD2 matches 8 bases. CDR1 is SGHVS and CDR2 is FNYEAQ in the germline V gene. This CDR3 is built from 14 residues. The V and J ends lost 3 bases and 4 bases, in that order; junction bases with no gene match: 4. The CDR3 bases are TGTGCCAGCAGCTTGCGACGGGGGGGAGAGACCCAGTACTTC. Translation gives CASSLRRGGETQYF.

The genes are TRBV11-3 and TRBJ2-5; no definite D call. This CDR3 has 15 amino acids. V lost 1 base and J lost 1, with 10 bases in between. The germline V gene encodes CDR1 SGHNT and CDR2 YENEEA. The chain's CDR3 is CASSLGVSIQETQYF. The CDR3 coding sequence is TGTGCCAGCAGCTTAGGCGTCTCTATCCAAGAGACCCAGTACTTC.

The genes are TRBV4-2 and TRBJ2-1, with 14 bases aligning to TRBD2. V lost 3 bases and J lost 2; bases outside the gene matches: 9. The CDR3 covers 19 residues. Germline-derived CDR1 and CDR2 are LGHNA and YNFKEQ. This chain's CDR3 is CASSHGAGTSGGAYNEQFF. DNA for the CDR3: TGTGCCAGCAGCCATGGCGCCGGGACTAGCGGGGGTGCCTACAATGAGCAGTTCTTC.

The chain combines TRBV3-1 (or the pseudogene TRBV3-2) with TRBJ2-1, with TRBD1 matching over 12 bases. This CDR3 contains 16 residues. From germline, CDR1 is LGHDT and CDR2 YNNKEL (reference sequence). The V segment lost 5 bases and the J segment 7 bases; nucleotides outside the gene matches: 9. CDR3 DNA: TGTGCCAGCAGCTTCCTCCGGGACAGGGGGCTTAATGAGCAGTTCTTC. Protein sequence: CASSFLRDRGLNEQFF.